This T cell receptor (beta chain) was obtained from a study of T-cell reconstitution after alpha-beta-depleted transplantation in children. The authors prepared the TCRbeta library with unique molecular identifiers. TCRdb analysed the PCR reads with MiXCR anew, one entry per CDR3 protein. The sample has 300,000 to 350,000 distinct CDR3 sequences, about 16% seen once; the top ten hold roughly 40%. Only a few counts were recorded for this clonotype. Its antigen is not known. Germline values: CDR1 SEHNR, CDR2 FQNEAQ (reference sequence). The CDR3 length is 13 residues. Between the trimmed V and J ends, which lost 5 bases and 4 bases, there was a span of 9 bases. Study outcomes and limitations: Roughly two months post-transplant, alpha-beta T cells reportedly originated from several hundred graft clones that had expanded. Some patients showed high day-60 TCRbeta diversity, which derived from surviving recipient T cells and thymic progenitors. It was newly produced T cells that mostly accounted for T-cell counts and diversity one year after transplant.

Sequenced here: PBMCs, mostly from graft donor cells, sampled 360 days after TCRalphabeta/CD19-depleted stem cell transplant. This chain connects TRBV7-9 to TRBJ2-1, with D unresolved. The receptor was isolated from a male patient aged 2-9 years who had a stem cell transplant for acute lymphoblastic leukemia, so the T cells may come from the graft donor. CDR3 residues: CASSPTEYNEQFF. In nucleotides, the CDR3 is TGTGCCAGCAGCCCTACAGAATACAATGAGCAGTTCTTC. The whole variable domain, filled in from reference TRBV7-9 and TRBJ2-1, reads DTGVSQNPRHKITKRGQNVTFRCDPISEHNRLYWYRQTLGQGPEFLTYFQNEAQLEKSRLLSDRFSAERPKGSFSTLEIQRTEQGDSAMYLCASSPTEYNEQFFGPGTRLTVL.